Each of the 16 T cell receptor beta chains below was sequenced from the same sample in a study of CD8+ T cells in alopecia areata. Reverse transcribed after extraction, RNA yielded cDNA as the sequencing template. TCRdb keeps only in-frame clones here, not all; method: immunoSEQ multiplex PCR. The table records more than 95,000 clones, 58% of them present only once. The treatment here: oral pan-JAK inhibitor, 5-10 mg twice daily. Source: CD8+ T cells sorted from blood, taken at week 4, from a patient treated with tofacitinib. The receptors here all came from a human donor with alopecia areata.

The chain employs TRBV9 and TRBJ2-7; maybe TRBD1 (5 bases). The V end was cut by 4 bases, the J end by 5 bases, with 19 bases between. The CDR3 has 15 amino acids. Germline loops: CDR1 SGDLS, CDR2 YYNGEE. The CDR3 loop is CASSSRPFGHHEQYF. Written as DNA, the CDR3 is TGTGCCAGCAGCTCCCGCCCCTTCGGACACCACGAGCAGTACTTC.

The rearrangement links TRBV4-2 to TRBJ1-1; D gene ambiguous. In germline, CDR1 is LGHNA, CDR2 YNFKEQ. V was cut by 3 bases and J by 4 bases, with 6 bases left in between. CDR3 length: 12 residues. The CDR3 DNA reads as TGTGCCAGCAGCCACGCGGGCACTGAAGCTTTCTTT. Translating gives CASSHAGTEAFF.

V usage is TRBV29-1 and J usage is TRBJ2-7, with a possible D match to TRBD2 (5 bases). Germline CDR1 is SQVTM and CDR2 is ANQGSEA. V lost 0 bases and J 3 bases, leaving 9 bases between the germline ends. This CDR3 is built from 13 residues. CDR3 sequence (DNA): TGCAGCGTTGAAGAAACCCGGGGCTACGAGCAGTACTTC. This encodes CSVEETRGYEQYF.

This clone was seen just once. CDR3 in amino acids: CASSLVGQTYGYTF. The DNA for the CDR3 is TGTGCCAGCAGCTTAGTGGGACAAACATATGGCTACACCTTC. The chain is built from TRBV7-9 and TRBJ1-2; D may be TRBD1 (6 bases). The CDR3 loop spans 14 amino acids. The V gene's germline CDR1 is SEHNR and CDR2 FQNEAQ (reference sequence). V lost 1 base and J lost 5, with 11 bases in between.

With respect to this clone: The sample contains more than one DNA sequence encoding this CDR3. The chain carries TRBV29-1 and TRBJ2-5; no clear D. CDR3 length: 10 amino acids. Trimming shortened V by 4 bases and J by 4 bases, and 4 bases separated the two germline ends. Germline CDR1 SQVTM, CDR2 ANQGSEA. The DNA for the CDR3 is TGCAGCGTTGTTGGAGAGACCCAGTACTTC. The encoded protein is CSVVGETQYF. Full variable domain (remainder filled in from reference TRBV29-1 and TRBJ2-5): SAVISQKPSRDICQRGTSLTIQCQVDSQVTMMFWYRQQPGQSLTLIATANQGSEATYESGFVIDKFPISRPNLTFSTLTVSNMSPEDSSIYLCSVVGETQYFGPGTRLLVL.

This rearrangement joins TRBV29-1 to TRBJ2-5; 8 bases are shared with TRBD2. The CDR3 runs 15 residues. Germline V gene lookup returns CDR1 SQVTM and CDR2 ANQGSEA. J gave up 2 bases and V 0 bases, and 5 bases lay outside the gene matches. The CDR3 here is CSVEEGAGVQETQYF. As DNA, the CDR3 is TGCAGCGTTGAAGAGGGAGCGGGGGTTCAAGAGACCCAGTACTTC.

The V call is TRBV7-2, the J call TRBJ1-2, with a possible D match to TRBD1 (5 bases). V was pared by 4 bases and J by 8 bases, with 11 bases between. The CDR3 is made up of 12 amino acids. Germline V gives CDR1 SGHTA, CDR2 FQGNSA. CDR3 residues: CASSSGLLGYTF. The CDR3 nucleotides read TGTGCCAGCAGCTCGGGACTCCTCGGCTACACCTTC.

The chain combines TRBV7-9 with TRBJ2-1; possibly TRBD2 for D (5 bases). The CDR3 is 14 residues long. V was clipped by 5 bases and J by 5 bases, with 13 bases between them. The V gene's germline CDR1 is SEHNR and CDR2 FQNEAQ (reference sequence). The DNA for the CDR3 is TGTGCCAGCAGCGTATTGACCGGGGACAATGAGCAGTTCTTC. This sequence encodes CASSVLTGDNEQFF.

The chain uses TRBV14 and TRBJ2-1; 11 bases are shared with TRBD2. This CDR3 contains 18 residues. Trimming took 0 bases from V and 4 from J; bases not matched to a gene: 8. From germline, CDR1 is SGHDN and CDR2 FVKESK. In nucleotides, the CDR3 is TGTGCCAGCAGCCAAGACATAGCTAGCGGGGGGCGGTACAATGAGCAGTTCTTC. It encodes CASSQDIASGGRYNEQFF.

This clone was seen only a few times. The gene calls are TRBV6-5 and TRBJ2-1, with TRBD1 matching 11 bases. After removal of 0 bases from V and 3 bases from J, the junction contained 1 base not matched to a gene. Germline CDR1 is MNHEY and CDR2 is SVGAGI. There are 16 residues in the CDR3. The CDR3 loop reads CASSYSGTGGYNEQFF. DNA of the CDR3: TGTGCCAGCAGTTACTCCGGGACAGGGGGCTACAATGAGCAGTTCTTC.

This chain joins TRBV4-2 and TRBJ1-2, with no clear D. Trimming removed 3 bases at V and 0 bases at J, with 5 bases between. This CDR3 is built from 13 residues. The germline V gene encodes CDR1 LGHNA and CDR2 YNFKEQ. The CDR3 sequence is CASSQESNYGYTF. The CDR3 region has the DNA TGTGCCAGCAGCCAGGAATCTAACTATGGCTACACCTTC.

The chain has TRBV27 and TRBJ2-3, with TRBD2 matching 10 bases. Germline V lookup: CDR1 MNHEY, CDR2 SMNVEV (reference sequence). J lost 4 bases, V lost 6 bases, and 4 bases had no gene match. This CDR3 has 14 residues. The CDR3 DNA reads TGTGCCAGCAGCTGGACTAGCGGTGCAGATACGCAGTATTTT. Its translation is CASSWTSGADTQYF.

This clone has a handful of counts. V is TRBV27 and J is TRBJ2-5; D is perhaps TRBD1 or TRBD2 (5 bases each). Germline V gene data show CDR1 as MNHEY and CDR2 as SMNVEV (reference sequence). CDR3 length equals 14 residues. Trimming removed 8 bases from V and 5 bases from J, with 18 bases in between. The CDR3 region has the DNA TGTGCCAGCCAGCACACTGGGGACGCCGAGACCCAGTACTTC. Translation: CASQHTGDAETQYF.

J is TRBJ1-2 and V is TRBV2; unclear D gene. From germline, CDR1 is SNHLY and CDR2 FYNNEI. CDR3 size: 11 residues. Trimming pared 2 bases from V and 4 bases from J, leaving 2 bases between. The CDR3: CASSESYGYTF. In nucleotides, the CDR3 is TGTGCCAGCAGTGAAAGCTATGGCTACACCTTC.

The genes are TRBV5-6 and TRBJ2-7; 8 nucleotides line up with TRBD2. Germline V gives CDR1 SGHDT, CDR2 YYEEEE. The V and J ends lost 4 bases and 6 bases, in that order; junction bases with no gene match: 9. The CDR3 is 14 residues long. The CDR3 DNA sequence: TGTGCCAGCAGCATCGGACTAGCTGCGCCCGAGCAGTACTTC. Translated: CASSIGLAAPEQYF.

The CDR3 nucleotides are TGCAGCCCTGGCCCGGACAGATACACTGAAGCTTTCTTT. Translating it yields CSPGPDRYTEAFF. The rearrangement links TRBV29-1 to TRBJ1-1, with D perhaps TRBD1 (6 bases). Trimming cost V 8 bases and J 3 bases, with 16 bases left between them. Germline values: CDR1 SQVTM, CDR2 ANQGSEA. This CDR3 spans 13 amino acids. The full variable domain, completed using reference TRBV29-1 and TRBJ1-1, is SAVISQKPSRDICQRGTSLTIQCQVDSQVTMMFWYRQQPGQSLTLIATANQGSEATYESGFVIDKFPISRPNLTFSTLTVSNMSPEDSSIYLCSPGPDRYTEAFFGQGTRLTVV.